This T cell receptor beta chain comes out of a study of spatial heterogeneity in lung cancer. At the level of the study: Detected sequences consistently included more beta-chain ones than alpha-chain ones.

Study findings and constraints: Tumor TCRs that were ubiquitous and expanded showed up in blood more at resection than follow-up.

As to time point: sample taken at primary tumor resection. Sequencing covered unsorted whole RNA taken from tumor, nontumor lung or frozen PBMC. This CDR3 is built from 15 residues. V lost 5 bases, J lost 3 bases, and 11 bases lay in between. CDR1 is LGHNA and CDR2 is YSLEER in the germline V gene. Every TCR cDNA molecule bore its own unique molecular identifier. One entry per CDR3 protein, called by TCRdb with MiXCR from the 5' RACE reads. This sample yields over 14,000 distinct CDR3 sequences, of which over 6.5% are seen a single time; 25% to 40% belongs to the top ten. This clonotype is medium-sized by share. Its antigen remains unidentified.

The chain is built from TRBV4-3 and TRBJ1-6, with D unresolved. This TCR was recovered from a female donor with early-stage non-small cell lung cancer. Sample: PBMCs, taken at surgery. DNA of the CDR3: TGCGCCAGCAGCTATGACGGTGGCTATAATTCACCCCTCCACTTT. This encodes CASSYDGGYNSPLHF.